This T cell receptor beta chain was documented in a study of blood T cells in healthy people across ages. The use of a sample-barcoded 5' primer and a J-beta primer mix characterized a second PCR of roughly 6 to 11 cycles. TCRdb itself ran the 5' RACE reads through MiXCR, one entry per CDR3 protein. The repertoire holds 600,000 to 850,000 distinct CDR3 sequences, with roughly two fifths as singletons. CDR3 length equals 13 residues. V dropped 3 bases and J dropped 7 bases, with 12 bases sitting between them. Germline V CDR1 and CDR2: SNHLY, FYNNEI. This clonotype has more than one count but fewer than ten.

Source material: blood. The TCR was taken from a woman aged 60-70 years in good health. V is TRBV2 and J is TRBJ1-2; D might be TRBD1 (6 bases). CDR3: CASSDMGAFGYTF. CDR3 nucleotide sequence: TGTGCCAGCAGTGATATGGGGGCTTTTGGCTACACCTTC.